Listed here are 18 T cell receptor beta chains from one sample, sequenced in a study of post-analysis software for immune sequencing data. These receptors have no known antigen. Tagging with unique molecular identifiers was a feature of the TCR beta cDNA libraries. Via MiXCR, TCRdb re-called the PCR reads, giving one row per CDR3 protein. The repertoire holds hundreds of thousands of distinct CDR3 sequences, with 30% as singletons. Study-wide points: In patients, TRBV5-6, TRBV5-1 and TRBV20-1 belonged to five TRBV segments found more frequently than in controls.

Sequenced material: blood. These receptors came from a girl between 10 and 17 years old with multiple sclerosis.

The V gene is TRBV20-1, the J gene TRBJ2-1; D may be TRBD2 (6 bases). The V end was cut by 2 bases, the J end by 0 bases, with 11 bases between. The V gene's germline CDR1 is DFQATT and CDR2 SNEGSKA (reference sequence). This CDR3 is built from 15 residues. This CDR3 is CSARRGSNSYNEQFF. The CDR3 bases are TGCAGTGCTAGACGGGGGTCCAACTCCTACAATGAGCAGTTCTTC.

The J gene is TRBJ2-1, the V gene TRBV20-1, with 8 nucleotides matching TRBD2. Germline values: CDR1 DFQATT, CDR2 SNEGSKA (reference sequence). This CDR3 is built from 14 residues. Germline trimming cut 5 bases from V and 4 bases from J; bases unmatched to any gene: 7. CDR3 residues: CSALERELYNEQFF. The CDR3 DNA reads TGCAGTGCTCTAGAGCGGGAGTTGTACAATGAGCAGTTCTTC.

The V and J genes are TRBV12-3 or TRBV12-4 and TRBJ1-2; 8 positions agree with TRBD1. This CDR3 is built from 13 residues. V lost 6 bases and J lost 8; bases outside the gene matches: 8. In nucleotides, the CDR3 is TGTGCCAGCAGGCGTGGACAGGGAGAGGGCTACACCTTC. Protein sequence: CASRRGQGEGYTF.

A few counts support this clonotype. The chain joins TRBV5-1 to TRBJ2-1; D gene uncertain. This CDR3 has 15 amino acids. Germline loops: CDR1 SGHRS, CDR2 YFSETQ. Trimming shortened V by 4 bases and J by 0 bases, and 11 bases separated the two germline ends. CDR3 residues: CASSPTLSSYNEQFF. CDR3 coding DNA: TGCGCCAGCAGCCCTACCCTGAGCTCCTACAATGAGCAGTTCTTC. The full variable domain, rest sourced from reference TRBV5-1 and TRBJ2-1, is KAGVTQTPRYLIKTRGQQVTLSCSPISGHRSVSWYQQTPGQGLQFLFEYFSETQRNKGNFPGRFSGRQFSNSRSEMNVSTLELGDSALYLCASSPTLSSYNEQFFGPGTRLTVL.

The V gene is TRBV3-1, the J gene TRBJ2-1; 7 bases align to TRBD2. Germline V gene data show CDR1 as LGHDT and CDR2 as YNNKEL (reference sequence). With V trimmed by 1 base and J by 6 bases, 3 bases remained unmatched. There are 14 residues in the CDR3. The CDR3 nucleotides are TGTGCCAGCAGCCAAGCGGGGGGTCTCAATGAGCAGTTCTTC. Protein sequence: CASSQAGGLNEQFF.

This clonotype appeared a few times. The genes are TRBV10-3 and TRBJ2-7; 11 bases are shared with TRBD2. From germline, CDR1 is ENHRY and CDR2 SYGVKD. V was pared by 4 bases and J by 0 bases, with 2 bases of the junction left unmatched. The CDR3 covers 15 residues. In DNA form, the CDR3 reads TGTGCCATCAGTGGCGGGACTAGCGGCTCCTACGAGCAGTACTTC. The encoded protein is CAISGGTSGSYEQYF.

This clonotype turned up a few times. The rearrangement uses TRBV3-1 and TRBJ1-1; D may be TRBD1 (6 bases). Trimming shortened V by 7 bases and J by 7 bases, and 19 bases separated the two germline ends. The germline V gene has CDR1 LGHDT and CDR2 YNNKEL (reference sequence). There are 14 residues in the CDR3. The DNA for the CDR3 is TGTGCCAGCACCAAGGGGGTTAGGGCGGATGAAGCTTTCTTT. Translation gives CASTKGVRADEAFF.

V and J are TRBV10-3 and TRBJ1-1; D remains ambiguous. Germline V gene sequence: CDR1 ENHRY, CDR2 SYGVKD. The V end was cut by 6 bases, the J end by 7 bases, with 9 bases between. The CDR3 totals 11 residues. In nucleotides, the CDR3 is TGTGCCATCAGGGGAGCCCGTGAAGCTTTCTTT. It translates to CAIRGAREAFF.

This clonotype was picked up a small number of times. This chain links TRBV7-9 with TRBJ2-1, with 12 bases lining up with TRBD2. From germline, CDR1 is SEHNR and CDR2 FQNEAQ (reference sequence). Unmatched junction bases numbered 6, after V lost 5 bases and J lost 7 bases. The CDR3 length is 15 residues. CDR3 in DNA: TGTGCCAGCAGCGCCACTAGCGGGGGGATGAATGAGCAGTTCTTC. It codes for CASSATSGGMNEQFF.

The chain joins TRBV7-2 to TRBJ2-6; D ambiguous. The CDR3 is 14 residues long. The V end lost 8 bases, the J end lost 3 bases, and 11 bases lay between the germline ends. Germline V gene data show CDR1 as SGHTA and CDR2 as FQGNSA. The CDR3 sequence is CTSAWVDGANVLTF. The CDR3 DNA is TGTACCAGCGCGTGGGTGGATGGGGCCAACGTCCTGACTTTC.

This clonotype was observed at least ten times. The CDR3 is CASSQSGNQPQHF. The CDR3 DNA follows: TGTGCCAGCAGTCAGAGCGGAAATCAGCCCCAGCATTTT. This rearrangement joins TRBV12-3 or TRBV12-4 to TRBJ1-5; D gene ambiguous. The V gene lost 5 bases and the J gene lost 4 bases, with 9 bases spanning the gap. CDR3 length: 13 amino acids.

The rearrangement uses TRBV12-3 or TRBV12-4 and TRBJ1-6, with TRBD1 identical over 8 bases. This CDR3 spans 14 amino acids. V lost 6 bases, J lost 9 bases, and 7 bases stayed unmatched. CDR3 in amino acids: CASSGTGGISPLHF. CDR3 nucleotides: TGTGCCAGCAGCGGGACAGGAGGAATTTCACCCCTCCACTTT.

Points on this clonotype: One end of the junction fails to match germline, which may point to a read error. The chain has TRBV2 and TRBJ2-3; maybe TRBD2 (5 bases). CDR3 length equals 11 residues. From germline, CDR1 is SNHLY and CDR2 FYNNEI. CDR3 in DNA: TGTGCCACGGGGAGCATAGATACGCAGTATTTT. Residues: CATGSIDTQYF.

A few counts support this clonotype. The chain employs TRBV6-1 and TRBJ2-5, with 15 nucleotides matching TRBD2. V was clipped by 8 bases and J by 5 bases; unmatched bases: 6. CDR1 is MNHNS and CDR2 is SASEGT in the germline V gene. CDR3 size: 15 residues. The CDR3 DNA reads as TGTGCCAGCTTCTCCGGGACTAGCGGGAGGGAGACCCAGTACTTC. Its translation: CASFSGTSGRETQYF.

The rearrangement links TRBV6-5 to TRBJ1-2; 8 bases match TRBD1. J lost 7 bases, V lost 0 bases, and 10 bases had no gene match. CDR3 length: 16 amino acids. The V gene's germline CDR1 is MNHEY and CDR2 SVGAGI. The CDR3 loop reads CASSYSTGQGAGGYTF. The DNA for the CDR3 is TGTGCCAGCAGTTACTCCACGGGGCAGGGGGCGGGTGGCTACACCTTC.

This clonotype was seen a handful of times. The J gene is TRBJ2-3, the V gene TRBV3-1, with TRBD1 identical over 10 bases. The germline CDR1 and CDR2 sequences are LGHDT and YNNKEL (reference sequence). After removal of 0 bases from V and 4 bases from J, the junction contained 10 bases not matched to a gene. This CDR3 spans 18 amino acids. The CDR3 bases are TGTGCCAGCAGCCAAGATCCTGGAGGGACAGGGGTGGCAGATACGCAGTATTTT. Its protein product is CASSQDPGGTGVADTQYF.

The chain carries TRBV10-2 and TRBJ1-5; D is unclear. The germline CDR1 and CDR2 sequences are WSHSY and SAAADI. The CDR3 is 15 amino acids. Trimming took off 0 bases at V and 2 bases at J, with 8 bases between the two ends. The CDR3 region is CASSESGHRNQPQHF. CDR3 bases: TGCGCCAGCAGTGAGTCAGGGCACCGCAATCAGCCCCAGCATTTT.

The CDR3 region is CASSYGQGIQYF. In DNA form, the CDR3 reads TGTGCCAGCAGTTATGGTCAAGGGATTCAGTACTTC. The J gene is TRBJ2-4, the V gene TRBV6-5; D is unclear. Germline CDR1 MNHEY, CDR2 SVGAGI. V lost 3 bases, J lost 10 bases, and 10 bases lay in between. CDR3 length: 12 amino acids.